Each of the 3 T cell receptor beta chains below was sequenced from the same sample in a study of T cells expressing NK-cell markers. From its re-call of the 5' RACE reads, TCRdb lists each CDR3 protein once, without DNA. The sample's table shows hundreds of thousands of distinct CDR3 sequences. Sample: blood T cells: a sorted CD56 or NKG2C T cell subset, CD4+ or CD8+ T cells, or bulk PBMC T cells (not recorded which). The receptors were sampled from a man aged 18-70 years in good health.

This rearrangement joins TRBV10-3 to TRBJ2-7; TCRdb's D call of TRBD1 is untestable without DNA. Per the germline V gene, CDR1 is ENHRY and CDR2 is SYGVKD. This CDR3 spans 12 amino acids. The CDR3 reads CAISEQGSEQYF.

This chain links TRBV28 with TRBJ2-7. CDR1 is MDHEN, CDR2 SYDVKM, per germline. The length of the CDR3 is 14 residues. CDR3 region: CASQEGGGSYEQYF.

The J gene is TRBJ2-3, the V gene TRBV11-3; TCRdb designates TRBD1, a call that cannot be tested without DNA. Looked up from germline, CDR1 is SGHNT and CDR2 is YENEEA. The CDR3 consists of 16 residues. CDR3 in amino acids: CASSPAGTGETDTQYF.